This is a list of T cell receptor beta chains from one sample in a study of STAT5B mutations in CD4+ large granular lymphocyte leukemia. The table came from immunoSEQ multiplex PCR; TCRdb's copy has only in-frame clones and leaves some out. Of about 35,000 clones listed, about 76% were seen once; the top ten hold approximately 2%. Material: CD4+ T cells from blood buffy coats. These receptors came from a human donor in good health. The CDR3 runs from the conserved cysteine through the conserved F or W. D genes are given only for firm matches. The size of a clone is reported for some rows only, either as once, few or many, or as a class for expanded clones.

NA	NA	TRBV19	TRBJ1-2	TGTGCCAGTATTAGTCCCCGGGAAGGACATGGCTACACCTTC	CASISPREGHGYTF
TRBD2	NA	TRBV10-2	TRBJ2-7	TGCGCCAGCAGTGTACTCGCGGGAGGACGATCCTACGAGCAGTACTTC	CASSVLAGGRSYEQYF
NA	NA	TRBV27	TRBJ1-1	TGTGCCAGCAGTTTATCGCGGGGGAACACTGAAGCTTTCTTT	CASSLSRGNTEAFF
NA	NA	TRBV5-1	TRBJ2-7	TGCGCCAGCGGGAGGACAGATACCTCCTACGAGCAGTACTTC	CASGRTDTSYEQYF
TRBD1	NA	TRBV2	TRBJ2-7	TGTGCCAGCAGTGAAAGGACAGGGGGGCTGTACGAGCAGTACTTC	CASSERTGGLYEQYF
TRBD1	few	TRBV18	TRBJ1-1	TGTGCCAGCTCACCTCAAGACAGGGGGACTGAAGCTTTCTTT	CASSPQDRGTEAFF
NA	NA	TRBV5-1	TRBJ1-1	TGCGCCAGCAGCTCCAGGGCCCCTCGGAACACTGAAGCTTTCTTT	CASSSRAPRNTEAFF
NA	NA	TRBV15	TRBJ1-5	TGTGCCACCAGCAGACCGCTCGGACCCCATATGCAGCCCCAGCATTTT	CATSRPLGPHMQPQHF
TRBD1	NA	TRBV5-6	TRBJ2-6	TGTGCCAGCGCGTTGGGACAGGGAAGCGCTGGGGCCAACGTCCTGACTTTC	CASALGQGSAGANVLTF
NA	NA	TRBV29-1	TRBJ2-6	TGCAGCGCCGGTGGGGGGTCTGGGGCCAACGTCCTGACTTTC	CSAGGGSGANVLTF
NA	NA	TRBV4-2	TRBJ2-1	TGTGCCAGCAGTCCAGGAACAGGGATATCGTTCTTC	CASSPGTGISFF
TRBD1	NA	TRBV9	TRBJ2-3	TGTGCCAGCAGCGTCACAGGGGGGACAACAGATACGCAGTATTTT	CASSVTGGTTDTQYF
TRBD2	NA	TRBV30	TRBJ2-3	TGTGCCTGGAGTGCAGGACTAGCGGCTAGCACAGATACGCAGTATTTT	CAWSAGLAASTDTQYF
NA	few	TRBV7-8	TRBJ2-2	TGTGCCAGCAGCTTAGGACAGGACGGGGAGCTGTTTTTT	CASSLGQDGELFF
NA	NA	TRBV27	TRBJ2-1	TGTGCCAGCAGTTTATTTGCCCCGAGCTCCTACAATGAGCAGTTCTTC	CASSLFAPSSYNEQFF
NA	NA	TRBV6-5	TRBJ1-1	TGTGCCAGCAGATCAAATATCATGAACACTGAAGCTTTCTTT	CASRSNIMNTEAFF
TRBD2	NA	TRBV7-2	TRBJ2-2	TGTGCCAGCAGCTATAGCGGGGGGAACACCGGGGAGCTGTTTTTT	CASSYSGGNTGELFF
TRBD1	NA	TRBV7-2	TRBJ1-1	TGTGCCAGCAGCTTAGTACTCAGGGGGGACACTGAAGCTTTCTTT	CASSLVLRGDTEAFF
NA	few	TRBV19	TRBJ1-2	TGTGCCAGTAGTATAGATCGGTCGGATCCGGGCGACACCTTC	CASSIDRSDPGDTF
TRBD2	NA	TRBV9	TRBJ2-6	TGTGCCAGCAGCGTAGTGGAACTAGCGGGAGTTGGCTCTGGGGCCAACGTCCTGACTTTC	CASSVVELAGVGSGANVLTF
NA	NA	TRBV7-9	TRBJ2-7	TGTGCCAGCAGCTTAAGCCCGTCCTACGAGCAGTACTTC	CASSLSPSYEQYF
TRBD1	NA	TRBV19	TRBJ1-5	TGTGCCAGTAGACCCCAGGCGGGACAGGGCCTTTCCAATCAGCCCCAGCATTTT	CASRPQAGQGLSNQPQHF
NA	once	TRBV6-5	TRBJ1-5	TGTGCCAGCAGTACGGGTAGCAATCAGCCCCAGCATTTT	CASSTGSNQPQHF
TRBD1	NA	TRBV12-5	TRBJ2-7	TGTGCTAGTGGTTCCCCCTCGGGACAGGGTGACGAGCAGTACTTC	CASGSPSGQGDEQYF
NA	NA	TRBV5-1	TRBJ2-5	TGCGCCAGCAGCAACCAAGAGACCCAGTACTTC	CASSNQETQYF
NA	NA	TRBV6-5	TRBJ1-5	TGTGCCAGCAGTTACTCACTGACTAGCAATCAGCCCCAGCATTTT	CASSYSLTSNQPQHF
TRBD1	few	TRBV11-3	TRBJ1-1	TGTGCCAGCAGCGTAGCCGGACAGGGTAACACTGAAGCTTTCTTT	CASSVAGQGNTEAFF
NA	NA	TRBV14	TRBJ1-2	TGTGCCAGCAGCCAAGGGCAAGCTTTCGCAAACGGCTACACCTTC	CASSQGQAFANGYTF
NA	NA	TRBV19	TRBJ1-4	TGTGCCAGTAGTCCTTCCCGGGAGACTAATGAAAAACTGTTTTTT	CASSPSRETNEKLFF
NA	NA	TRBV30	TRBJ2-2	TGTGCCTGGAGTGTGGGGATCGGGGAGCTGTTTTTT	CAWSVGIGELFF
NA	NA	TRBV5-1	TRBJ1-5	TGCGCCAGCAGCTTGTCGGGGAAAAATCAGCCCCAGCATTTT	CASSLSGKNQPQHF
TRBD1	NA	TRBV7-2	TRBJ2-7	TGTGCCAGCAGCACGCGGACAGGTTCCTACGAGCAGTACTTC	CASSTRTGSYEQYF
NA	NA	TRBV7-9	TRBJ2-7	TGTGCCAGCAGCCCTGCCGGCGGGATCTACGAGCAGTACTTC	CASSPAGGIYEQYF
NA	NA	TRBV28	TRBJ2-7	TGTGCCAGCAGTTTAAAGGCGGGGGCGACCTACAAGAGGGAGCAGTACTTC	CASSLKAGATYKREQYF
NA	NA	TRBV11-2	TRBJ2-5	TGTGCCAGCCGATCCGGGGAGACCCAGTACTTC	CASRSGETQYF
NA	NA	TRBV19	TRBJ1-1	TGTGCCAGTAGTTCCACGGTGAACACTGAAGCTTTCTTT	CASSSTVNTEAFF
NA	NA	TRBV5-4	TRBJ1-1	TGTGCCAGCAGCTTACTTGGGACAAGACCTGAAGCTTTCTTT	CASSLLGTRPEAFF
NA	NA	TRBV5-6	TRBJ1-1	TGTGCCAGCCTGCGTGAGGGGGATTACACTGAAGCTTTCTTT	CASLREGDYTEAFF
TRBD2	NA	TRBV7-9	TRBJ2-1	TGTGCCAGCAGCCCTAGCCAGATACTAGCGGGAGGGAGGAATGAGCAGTTCTTC	CASSPSQILAGGRNEQFF
NA	NA	TRBV2	TRBJ2-7	TGTGCCAGCAGTCTTACACAGGGATCCTACGAGCAGTACTTC	CASSLTQGSYEQYF